The T cell receptor beta chain described here comes from a study of cytomegalovirus exposure and HLA in healthy donors. Primers for the PCR totalled 60 Vbeta and 13 Jbeta. Original data processing: It was a later analysis that counted 75 million to 90 million unique TCR beta chains, of which about 10 million were shared. The method was immunoSEQ multiplex PCR; TCRdb's version includes in-frame clones alone and lacks a portion of them. The V and J calls and clone size were taken over from that table, and D and trimming were inferred from the DNA. The sample lists some 120,000 clones; about 81% were seen once. V was clipped by 2 bases and J by 6 bases; unmatched bases: 13. Germline V lookup: CDR1 SGHRS, CDR2 YFSETQ. The CDR3 is 17 amino acids. With regard to this clone: Its antigen is undetermined.

Study-level findings and limits: The classifier, whose performance was assessed in both the original and validation cohorts, reportedly diagnosed cytomegalovirus status with high specificity and sensitivity. Some TCR beta chains (164 of them) were listed as cytomegalovirus-associated. Available immune exposure information was restricted to CMV serostatus only.

The material sequenced was PBMCs. The V and J genes are TRBV5-1 and TRBJ1-1; TRBD1 agrees at 10 bases. The sequence was collected from a woman in her 30s in good health and CMV-seronegative. The CDR3 sequence is CASSLPGQGLFGAEAFF. CDR3 in DNA: TGCGCCAGCAGCTTACCGGGACAGGGGTTGTTCGGGGCTGAAGCTTTCTTT.